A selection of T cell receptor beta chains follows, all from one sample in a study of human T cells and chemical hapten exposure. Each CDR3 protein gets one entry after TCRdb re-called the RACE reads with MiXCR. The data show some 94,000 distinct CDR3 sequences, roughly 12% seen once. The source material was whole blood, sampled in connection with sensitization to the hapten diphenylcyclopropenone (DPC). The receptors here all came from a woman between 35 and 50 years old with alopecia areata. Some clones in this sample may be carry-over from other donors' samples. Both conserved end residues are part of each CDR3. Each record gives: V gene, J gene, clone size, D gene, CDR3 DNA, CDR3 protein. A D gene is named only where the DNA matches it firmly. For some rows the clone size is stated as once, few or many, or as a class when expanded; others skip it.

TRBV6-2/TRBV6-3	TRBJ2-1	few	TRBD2	TGTGCCAGCAGTTACTCAGCGCGTCCCGTGGTCGGGGGGAGCAATGAGCAGTTCTTC	CASSYSARPVVGGSNEQFF
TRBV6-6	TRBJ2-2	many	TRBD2	TGTGCCAGCAGTTACTCCAGCGGGAGAGACACCGGGGAGCTGTTTTTT	CASSYSSGRDTGELFF
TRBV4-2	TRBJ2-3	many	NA	TGTGCCAGCAGCCAAGAGACACGGACTGGCACAGATACGCAGTATTTT	CASSQETRTGTDTQYF
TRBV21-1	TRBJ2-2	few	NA	TGTGCCAGCAGCAAAGCGGACAGGGCCGGGGAGCTGTTTTTT	CASSKADRAGELFF
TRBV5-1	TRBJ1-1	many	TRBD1	TGCGCCAGCAGCCCGGGCGCAGGGGGAGGCACTGAAGCTTTCTTT	CASSPGAGGGTEAFF
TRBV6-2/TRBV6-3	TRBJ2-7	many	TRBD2	TGTGCCAGCAGGCCCCATGGGACTAGCGGGAACTACGAGCAGTACTTC	CASRPHGTSGNYEQYF
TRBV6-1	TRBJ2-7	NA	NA	TGTGCCAGCAGTGAATCCCCAGGGGTCGGGGAGCAGTACTTC	CASSESPGVGEQYF
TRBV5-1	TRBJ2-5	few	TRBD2	TGCGCCAGCAGCTTGGCGGTAGCGGGGCTTCAAGAGACCCAGTACTTC	CASSLAVAGLQETQYF
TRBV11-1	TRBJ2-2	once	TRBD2	TGTGCCAGCGCATTGGGCGGGAGTCACGGGGAGCTGTTTTTT	CASALGGSHGELFF
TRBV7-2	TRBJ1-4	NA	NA	TGTGCCAGCAGCTTAGCGCAGGGTCAAGGAAAACTGTTTTTT	CASSLAQGQGKLFF
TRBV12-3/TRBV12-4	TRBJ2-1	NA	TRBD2	TGTGCCAGCAGGCCTGGGACTAGCGGCATTGAGCAGTTCTTC	CASRPGTSGIEQFF
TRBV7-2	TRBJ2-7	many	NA	TGTGCCAGCAGCCCTGGGACTGCCTCCCACGAGCAGTACTTC	CASSPGTASHEQYF
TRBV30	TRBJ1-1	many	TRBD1	TGTGCCTGGAGTGGACAGGGGAACACTGAAGCTTTCTTT	CAWSGQGNTEAFF
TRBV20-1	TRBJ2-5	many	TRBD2	TGCAGTGCTAGAGTGGTCGGGACTAGCGGGAGCTTTCTAGAGACCCAGTACTTC	CSARVVGTSGSFLETQYF
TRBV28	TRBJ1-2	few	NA	TGTGCCAGCAGTTTGTATATTGGCAGGGAAGGAGGTGGCTACACCTTC	CASSLYIGREGGGYTF
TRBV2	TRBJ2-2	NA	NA	TGTGCCAGCGGTAGCGGACCTCACACCGGGGAGCTGTTTTTT	CASGSGPHTGELFF
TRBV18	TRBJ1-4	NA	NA	TGTGCCAGCTCACCTGAGTTACCGGGTCTAAATGAAAAACTGTTTTTT	CASSPELPGLNEKLFF
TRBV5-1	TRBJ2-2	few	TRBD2	TGCGCCAGCAGCGGAGCGGGGTCGAACACCGGGGAGCTGTTTTTT	CASSGAGSNTGELFF
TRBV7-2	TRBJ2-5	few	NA	TGTGCCAGCAGCCGAACGTTTCAAGGGGAGACCCAGTACTTC	CASSRTFQGETQYF
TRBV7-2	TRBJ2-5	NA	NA	TGTGCCAGCAGCTTAGGGTACCAAGAGACCCAGTACTTC	CASSLGYQETQYF
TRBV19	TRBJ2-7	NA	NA	TGTGCCAGTAGCCACCGGACGGAACCGTCCTACGAGCAGTACTTC	CASSHRTEPSYEQYF
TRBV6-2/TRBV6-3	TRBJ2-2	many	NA	TGTGCCAGCAGTTATACGGGGGCAGGATCCGGGGAGCTGTTTTTT	CASSYTGAGSGELFF
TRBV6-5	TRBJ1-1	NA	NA	TGTGCCAGCAGTTCCCCAATGAACACTGAAGCTTTCTTT	CASSSPMNTEAFF
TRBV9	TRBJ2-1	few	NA	TGTGCCAGCAGCGTAGGTACAGGGAACTACAATGAGCAGTTCTTC	CASSVGTGNYNEQFF
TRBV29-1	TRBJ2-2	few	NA	TGCAGCGTTCTGGGTGATGTCGGGGAGCTGTTTTTT	CSVLGDVGELFF
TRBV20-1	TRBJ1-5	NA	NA	TGCAGTGCCTCAGGGGAAGCGGATCAGCCCCAGCATTTT	CSASGEADQPQHF
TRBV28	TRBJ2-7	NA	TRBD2	TGTGCCAGCAGTTTTTCCGGGACTAGCGGGTGGCAGCAGTACTTC	CASSFSGTSGWQQYF
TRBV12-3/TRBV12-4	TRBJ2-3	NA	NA	TGTGCCAGCAGTTTAAGGGATAGCACAGATACGCAGTATTTT	CASSLRDSTDTQYF
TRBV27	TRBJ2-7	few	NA	TGTGCCAGCAGTTTAAGGCAGGTTAGAACCTACGAGCAGTACTTC	CASSLRQVRTYEQYF
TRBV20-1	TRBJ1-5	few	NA	TGCAGTGCTTATGGGCTCCACCATAGCAATCAGCCCCAGCATTTT	CSAYGLHHSNQPQHF
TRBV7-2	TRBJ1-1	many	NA	TGTGCCAGCAGCTCCGGGATGGTGGCTTTCTTT	CASSSGMVAFF
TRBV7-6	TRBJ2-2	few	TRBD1	TGTGCCAGCAGCTCGACAGGGGGCTACACCGGGGAGCTGTTTTTT	CASSSTGGYTGELFF
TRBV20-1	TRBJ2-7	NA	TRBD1	TGCAGTGCTGAGGACAGGGCGGGGAGCTACGAGCAGTACTTC	CSAEDRAGSYEQYF
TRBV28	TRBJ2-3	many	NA	TGTGCCAGCAGTCGCACAGATACGCAGTATTTT	CASSRTDTQYF
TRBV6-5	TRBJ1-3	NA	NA	TGTGCCAGCAGTTACACAGGGACTGGAAACACCATATATTTT	CASSYTGTGNTIYF
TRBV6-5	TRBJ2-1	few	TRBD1	TGTGCCAGCAGTCGACAGGGGGGGTTCAATGAGCAGTTCTTC	CASSRQGGFNEQFF
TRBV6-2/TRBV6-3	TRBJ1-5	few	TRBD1	TGTGCCAGCAGTTCCGGACAGGGCTTGAGTCAACAGCCCCAGCATTTT	CASSSGQGLSQQPQHF
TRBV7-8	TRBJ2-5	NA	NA	TGTGCCAGCAGCCCCTCGGACATTCGAGAGACCCAGTACTTC	CASSPSDIRETQYF
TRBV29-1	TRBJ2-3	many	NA	TGCAGCGTTACACCGGGCCGCCTAGAGGAAGATACGCAGTATTTT	CSVTPGRLEEDTQYF
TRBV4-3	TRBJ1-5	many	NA	TGCGCCAGCAGCCAAGCCTGGGGGAGCAATCAGCCCCAGCATTTT	CASSQAWGSNQPQHF
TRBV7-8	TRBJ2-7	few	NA	TGTGCCAGCAGCTCGGTGGGGGGCGCGTACGAGCAGTACTTC	CASSSVGGAYEQYF
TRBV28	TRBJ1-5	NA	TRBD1	TGTGCCAGCAGTCGGACAGGGGAGGGTAGTCAGCCCCAGCATTTT	CASSRTGEGSQPQHF
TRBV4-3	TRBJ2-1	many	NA	TGCGCCAGCAGCCAAGATCGCAGGGACAATGAGCAGTTCTTC	CASSQDRRDNEQFF
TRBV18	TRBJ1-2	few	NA	TGTGCCAGCTCACCTACGGCAGGACAGAAGGGGATGGGGTATGGCTACACCTTC	CASSPTAGQKGMGYGYTF
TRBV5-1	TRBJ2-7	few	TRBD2	TGCGCCAGCAGCTCAGGGACTAGCGGGAGCTCCTACGAGCAGTACTTC	CASSSGTSGSSYEQYF
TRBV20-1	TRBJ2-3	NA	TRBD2	TGCAGTGCTAGGCTAGCGGGTAACACAGATACGCAGTATTTT	CSARLAGNTDTQYF
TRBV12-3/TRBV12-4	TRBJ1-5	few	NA	TGTGCCAGCAGTTTATTGCGGAATCAGCCCCAGCATTTT	CASSLLRNQPQHF
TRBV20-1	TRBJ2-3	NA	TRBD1	TGCACCTACAGGGGGCCCGCAGATACGCAGTATTTT	CTYRGPADTQYF
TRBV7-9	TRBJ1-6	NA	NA	TGTGCCAGCAGCTTGTCCCAGGGAAGTCATTCACCCCTCCACTTT	CASSLSQGSHSPLHF
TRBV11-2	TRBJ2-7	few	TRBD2	TGTGCCAGCAGCTCTAGCGGCCCCCAGCAGTACTTC	CASSSSGPQQYF